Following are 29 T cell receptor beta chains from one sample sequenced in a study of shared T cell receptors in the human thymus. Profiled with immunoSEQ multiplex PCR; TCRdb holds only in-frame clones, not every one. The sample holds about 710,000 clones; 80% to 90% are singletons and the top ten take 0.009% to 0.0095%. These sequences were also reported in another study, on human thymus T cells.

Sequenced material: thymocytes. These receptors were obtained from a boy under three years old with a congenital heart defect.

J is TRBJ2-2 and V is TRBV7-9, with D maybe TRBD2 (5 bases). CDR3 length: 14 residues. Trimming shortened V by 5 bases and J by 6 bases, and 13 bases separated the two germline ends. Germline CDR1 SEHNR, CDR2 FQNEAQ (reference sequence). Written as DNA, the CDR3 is TGTGCCAGCAGCCCTCCTGAGGGCGCCGGGGAGCTGTTTTTT. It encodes CASSPPEGAGELFF.

This CDR3 reads CASSLGGTMNTEAFF. The CDR3 DNA reads TGTGCCAGCAGCTTGGGGGGCACAATGAACACTGAAGCTTTCTTT. The J gene is TRBJ1-1, the V gene TRBV5-6, with a possible D match to TRBD1 (5 bases). Germline CDR1 SGHDT, CDR2 YYEEEE. The CDR3 sequence is 15 residues long. Between the trimmed V and J ends, which lost 0 bases and 0 bases, there was a span of 9 bases. The whole variable domain, remainder taken from reference TRBV5-6 and TRBJ1-1, is DAGVTQSPTHLIKTRGQQVTLRCSPKSGHDTVSWYQQALGQGPQFIFQYYEEEERQRGNFPDRFSGHQFPNYSSELNVNALLLGDSALYLCASSLGGTMNTEAFFGQGTRLTVV.

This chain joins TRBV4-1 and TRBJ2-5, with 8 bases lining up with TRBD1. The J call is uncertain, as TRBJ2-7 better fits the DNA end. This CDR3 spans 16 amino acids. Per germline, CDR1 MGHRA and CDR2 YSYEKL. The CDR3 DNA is TGCGCCAGCAGCCAAGATTTCAAGGACAGGGTGGGCGAGCAGTACTTC. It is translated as CASSQDFKDRVGEQYF.

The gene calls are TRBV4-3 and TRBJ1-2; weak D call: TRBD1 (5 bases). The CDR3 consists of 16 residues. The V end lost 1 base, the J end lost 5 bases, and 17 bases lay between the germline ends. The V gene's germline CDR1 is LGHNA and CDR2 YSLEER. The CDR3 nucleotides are TGCGCCAGCAGCCAAGGGGTGGACGATGGGGGGTATGGCTACACCTTC. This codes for CASSQGVDDGGYGYTF.

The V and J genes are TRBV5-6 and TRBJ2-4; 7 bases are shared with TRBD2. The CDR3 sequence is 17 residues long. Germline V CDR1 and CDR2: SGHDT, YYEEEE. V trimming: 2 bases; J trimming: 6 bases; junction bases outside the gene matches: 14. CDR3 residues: CASSLRLAEPPGNIQYF. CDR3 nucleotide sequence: TGTGCCAGCAGCTTAAGGCTAGCGGAACCTCCAGGAAACATTCAGTACTTC.

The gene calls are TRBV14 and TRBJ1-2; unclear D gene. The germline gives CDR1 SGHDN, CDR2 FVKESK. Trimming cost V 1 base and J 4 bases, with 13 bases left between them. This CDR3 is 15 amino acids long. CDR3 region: CASSQAAGNLYGYTF. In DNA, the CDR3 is TGTGCCAGCAGCCAAGCGGCGGGTAACCTCTATGGCTACACCTTC. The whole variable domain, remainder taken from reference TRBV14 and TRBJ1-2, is EAGVTQFPSHSVIEKGQTVTLRCDPISGHDNLYWYRRVMGKEIKFLLHFVKESKQDESGMPNNRFLAERTGGTYSTLKVQPAELEDSGVYFCASSQAAGNLYGYTFGSGTRLTVV.

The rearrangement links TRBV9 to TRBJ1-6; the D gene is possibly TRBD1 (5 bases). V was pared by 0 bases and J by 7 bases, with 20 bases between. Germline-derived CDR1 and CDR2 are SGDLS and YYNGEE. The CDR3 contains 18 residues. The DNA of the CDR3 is TGTGCCAGCAGCGTAGAAGGTGGGGGGAGCTCGGGGAATTCACCCCTCCACTTT. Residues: CASSVEGGGSSGNSPLHF.

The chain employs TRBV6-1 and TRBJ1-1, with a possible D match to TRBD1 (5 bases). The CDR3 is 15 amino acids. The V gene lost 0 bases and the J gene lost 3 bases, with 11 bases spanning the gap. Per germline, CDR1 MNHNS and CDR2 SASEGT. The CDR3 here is CASSEAQGYDTEAFF. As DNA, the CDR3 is TGTGCCAGCAGTGAAGCCCAGGGTTACGACACTGAAGCTTTCTTT.

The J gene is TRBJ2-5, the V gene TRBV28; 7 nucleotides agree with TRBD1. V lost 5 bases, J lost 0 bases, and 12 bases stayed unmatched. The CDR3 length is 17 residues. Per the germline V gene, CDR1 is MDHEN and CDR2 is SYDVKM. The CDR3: CASSQTGTANYQETQYF. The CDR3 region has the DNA TGTGCCAGCAGTCAAACCGGGACAGCTAATTACCAAGAGACCCAGTACTTC.

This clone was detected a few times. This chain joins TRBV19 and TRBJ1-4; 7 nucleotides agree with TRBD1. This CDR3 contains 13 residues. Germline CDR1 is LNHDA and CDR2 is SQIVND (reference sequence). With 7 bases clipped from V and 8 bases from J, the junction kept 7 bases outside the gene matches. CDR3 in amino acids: CASNRQGREKLFF. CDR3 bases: TGTGCCAGTAACCGACAGGGTCGGGAAAAACTGTTTTTT. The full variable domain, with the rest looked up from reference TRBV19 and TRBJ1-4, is DGGITQSPKYLFRKEGQNVTLSCEQNLNHDAMYWYRQDPGQGLRLIYYSQIVNDFQKGDIAEGYSVSREKKESFPLTVTSAQKNPTAFYLCASNRQGREKLFFGSGTQLSVL.

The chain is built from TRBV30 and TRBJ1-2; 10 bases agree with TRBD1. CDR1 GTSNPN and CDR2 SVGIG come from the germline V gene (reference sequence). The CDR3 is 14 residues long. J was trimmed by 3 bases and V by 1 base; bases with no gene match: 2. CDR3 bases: TGTGCCTGGAGTGCGGGACAGGGGTACTATGGCTACACCTTC. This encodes CAWSAGQGYYGYTF.

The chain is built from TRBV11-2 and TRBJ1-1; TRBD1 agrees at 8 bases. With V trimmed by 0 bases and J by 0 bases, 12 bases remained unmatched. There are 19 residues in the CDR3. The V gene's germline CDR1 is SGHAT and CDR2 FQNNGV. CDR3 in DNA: TGTGCCAGCAGCTTAGATCGGCGGGGACAGGCGGACATGAACACTGAAGCTTTCTTT. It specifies CASSLDRRGQADMNTEAFF.

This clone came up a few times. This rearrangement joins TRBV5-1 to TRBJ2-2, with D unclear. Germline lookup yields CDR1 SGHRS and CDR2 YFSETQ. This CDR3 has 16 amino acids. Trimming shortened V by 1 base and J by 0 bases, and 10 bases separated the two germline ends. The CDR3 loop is CASSLRSLPNTGELFF. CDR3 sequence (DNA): TGCGCCAGCAGCTTGAGGAGCCTTCCGAACACCGGGGAGCTGTTTTTT.

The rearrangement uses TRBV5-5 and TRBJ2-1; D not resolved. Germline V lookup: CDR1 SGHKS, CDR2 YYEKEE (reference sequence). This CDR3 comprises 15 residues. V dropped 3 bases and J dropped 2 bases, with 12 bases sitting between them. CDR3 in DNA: TGTGCCAGCAGCTCTAAGAGTTTTACCTACAATGAGCAGTTCTTC. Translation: CASSSKSFTYNEQFF. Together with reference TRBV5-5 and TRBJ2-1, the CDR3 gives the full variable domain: DAGVTQSPTHLIKTRGQQVTLRCSPISGHKSVSWYQQVLGQGPQFIFQYYEKEERGRGNFPDRFSARQFPNYSSELNVNALLLGDSALYLCASSSKSFTYNEQFFGPGTRLTVL.

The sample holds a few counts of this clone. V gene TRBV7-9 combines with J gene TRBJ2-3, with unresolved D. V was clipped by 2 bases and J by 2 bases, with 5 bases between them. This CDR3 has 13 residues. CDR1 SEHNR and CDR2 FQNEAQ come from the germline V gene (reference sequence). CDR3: CASSLLYTDTQYF. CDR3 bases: TGTGCCAGCAGCTTATTGTACACAGATACGCAGTATTTT.

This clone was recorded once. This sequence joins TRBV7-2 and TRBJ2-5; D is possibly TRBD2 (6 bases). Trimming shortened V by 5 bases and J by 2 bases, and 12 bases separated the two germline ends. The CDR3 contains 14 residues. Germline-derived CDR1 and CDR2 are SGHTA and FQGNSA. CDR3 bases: TGTGCCAGCAGCACCACGGCGGGACAAGAGACCCAGTACTTC. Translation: CASSTTAGQETQYF.

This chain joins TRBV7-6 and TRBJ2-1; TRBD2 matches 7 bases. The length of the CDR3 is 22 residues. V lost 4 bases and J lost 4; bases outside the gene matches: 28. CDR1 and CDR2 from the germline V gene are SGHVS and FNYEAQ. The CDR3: CASSSINSSGTCADPLYNEQFF. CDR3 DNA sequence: TGTGCCAGCAGCTCCATCAATTCTAGCGGAACCTGCGCGGACCCCCTATACAATGAGCAGTTCTTC.

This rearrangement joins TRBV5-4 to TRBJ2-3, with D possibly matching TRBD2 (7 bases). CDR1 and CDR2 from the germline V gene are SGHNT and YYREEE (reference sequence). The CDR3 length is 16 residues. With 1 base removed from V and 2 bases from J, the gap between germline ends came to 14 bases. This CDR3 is CASSLSSAGATDTQYF. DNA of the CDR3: TGTGCCAGCAGCTTGTCGTCCGCGGGGGCCACAGATACGCAGTATTTT.

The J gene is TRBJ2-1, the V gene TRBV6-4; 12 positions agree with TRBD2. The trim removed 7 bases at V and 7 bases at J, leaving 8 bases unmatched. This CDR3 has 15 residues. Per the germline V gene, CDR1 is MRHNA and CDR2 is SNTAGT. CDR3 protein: CASTTGLAGSNEQFF. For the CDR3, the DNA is TGTGCCAGCACCACCGGACTAGCGGGATCTAATGAGCAGTTCTTC.

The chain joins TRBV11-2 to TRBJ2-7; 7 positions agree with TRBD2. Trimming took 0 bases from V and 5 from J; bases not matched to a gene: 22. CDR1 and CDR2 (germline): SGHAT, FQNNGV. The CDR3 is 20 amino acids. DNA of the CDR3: TGTGCCAGCAGCTTAGACGTCGGGGGGATCATAGACGGGCGGGACCACGAGCAGTACTTC. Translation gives CASSLDVGGIIDGRDHEQYF.

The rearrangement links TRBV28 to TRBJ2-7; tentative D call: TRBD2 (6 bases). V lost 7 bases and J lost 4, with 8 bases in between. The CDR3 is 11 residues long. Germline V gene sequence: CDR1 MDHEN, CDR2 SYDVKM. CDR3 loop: CASMRGYEQYF. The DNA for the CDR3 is TGTGCCAGCATGCGGGGTTACGAGCAGTACTTC.

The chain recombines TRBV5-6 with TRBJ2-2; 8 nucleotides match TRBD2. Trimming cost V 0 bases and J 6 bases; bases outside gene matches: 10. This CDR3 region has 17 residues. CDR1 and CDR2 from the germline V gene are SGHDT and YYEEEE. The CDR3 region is CASSLVDPGGPPGELFF. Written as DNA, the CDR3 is TGTGCCAGCAGCTTGGTTGACCCGGGAGGGCCGCCCGGGGAGCTGTTTTTT. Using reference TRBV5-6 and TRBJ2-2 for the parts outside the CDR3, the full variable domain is DAGVTQSPTHLIKTRGQQVTLRCSPKSGHDTVSWYQQALGQGPQFIFQYYEEEERQRGNFPDRFSGHQFPNYSSELNVNALLLGDSALYLCASSLVDPGGPPGELFFGEGSRLTVL.

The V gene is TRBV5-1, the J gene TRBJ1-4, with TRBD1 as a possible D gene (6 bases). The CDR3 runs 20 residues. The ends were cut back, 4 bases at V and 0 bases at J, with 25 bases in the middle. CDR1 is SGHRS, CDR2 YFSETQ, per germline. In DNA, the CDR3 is TGCGCCAGCAGCATACTCAAACGCAGGGGCCCGATTGCAACTAATGAAAAACTGTTTTTT. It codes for CASSILKRRGPIATNEKLFF.

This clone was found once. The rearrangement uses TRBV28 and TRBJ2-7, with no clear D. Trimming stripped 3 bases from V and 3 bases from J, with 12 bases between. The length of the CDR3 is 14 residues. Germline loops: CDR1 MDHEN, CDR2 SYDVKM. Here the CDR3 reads CASSLKPSNYEQYF. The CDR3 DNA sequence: TGTGCCAGCAGTTTGAAGCCCTCTAACTACGAGCAGTACTTC.

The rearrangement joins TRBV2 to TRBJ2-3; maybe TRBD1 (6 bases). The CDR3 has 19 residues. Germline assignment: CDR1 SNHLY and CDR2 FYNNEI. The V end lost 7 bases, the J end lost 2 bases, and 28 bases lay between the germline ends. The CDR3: CASTYDRSRSIRFTDTQYF. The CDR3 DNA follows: TGTGCCAGCACCTACGACAGGAGTCGTTCAATACGCTTCACAGATACGCAGTATTTT.

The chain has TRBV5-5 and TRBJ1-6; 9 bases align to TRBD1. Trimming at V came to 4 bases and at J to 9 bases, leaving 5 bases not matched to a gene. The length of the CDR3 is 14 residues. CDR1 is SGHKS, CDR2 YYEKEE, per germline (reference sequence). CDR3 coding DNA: TGTGCCAGCAGCCCAAACAGGGGGCGTTCACCCCTCCACTTT. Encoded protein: CASSPNRGRSPLHF.

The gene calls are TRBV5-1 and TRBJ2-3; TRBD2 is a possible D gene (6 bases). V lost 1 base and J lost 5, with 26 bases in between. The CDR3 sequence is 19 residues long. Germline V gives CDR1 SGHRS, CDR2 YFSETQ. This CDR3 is CASSLPTKDGGDVRDTQYF. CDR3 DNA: TGCGCCAGCAGCTTGCCGACGAAAGACGGGGGTGATGTTAGAGATACGCAGTATTTT.

The DNA for the CDR3 is TGCGCCAGCAGCCAAGAGTCCGGCGAGCAGTACTTC. The encoded protein is CASSQESGEQYF. The V call is TRBV4-1, the J call TRBJ2-7; D is unresolved. The CDR3 is made up of 12 amino acids. Looked up from germline, CDR1 is MGHRA and CDR2 is YSYEKL. V lost 0 bases and J lost 6, with 6 bases in between.

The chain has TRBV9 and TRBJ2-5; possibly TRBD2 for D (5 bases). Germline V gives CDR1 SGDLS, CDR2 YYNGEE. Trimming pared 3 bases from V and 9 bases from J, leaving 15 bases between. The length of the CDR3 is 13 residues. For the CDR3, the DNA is TGTGCCAGCAGCGCCACCACCGAGGAGGCCCAGTACTTC. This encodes CASSATTEEAQYF.